Listed below are T cell receptor beta chains from one sample, sequenced in a study of blood T cell repertoires in COVID-19. The data were produced by immunoSEQ multiplex PCR, yet TCRdb's version contains in-frame clones alone and is incomplete. The repertoire has 250,000 or so clones, over 80% of them found once; the top ten carry 0.95% to 1.5%. The sequencing input was PBMCs or T cells enriched from blood (not recorded which). All receptors come from a human donor in a cohort exposed to, infected with or recovered from COVID-19 (not recorded which). The donor label of this sample is uncertain. Both conserved end residues are part of each CDR3. Fields, in order: D gene, V gene, J gene, clone size, CDR3 DNA, CDR3 protein. The D gene is left open where the match is weak. Rows give clone size only sometimes, using once, few, many, or a class for an expanded clone.

-	TRBV7-2	TRBJ1-2	once	TGTGCCAGCAGCCTCGACAGGTCCTCGCACTATGGCTACACCTTC	CASSLDRSSHYGYTF
TRBD2	TRBV19	TRBJ2-7	-	TGTGCCAGTAGTATCGGAGCGGGGGGCTACGAGCAGTACTTC	CASSIGAGGYEQYF
TRBD1	TRBV5-1	TRBJ2-3	-	TGCGCCAGCAGCGGACAGGGGGGTACAGATACGCAGTATTTT	CASSGQGGTDTQYF
TRBD1	TRBV4-1	TRBJ2-7	-	TGCGCCAGCAGCCACCCGAGGGGACAGGGGCTTCACGAGCAGTACTTC	CASSHPRGQGLHEQYF
-	TRBV6-2/TRBV6-3	TRBJ2-5	-	TGTGCCAGCAGTTACTCGAACAGGGCCGGAGAGACCCAGTACTTC	CASSYSNRAGETQYF
TRBD1	TRBV2	TRBJ2-7	-	TGTGCCAGCAGTGGGGGACAGCCATCCCTCTCCTACGAGCAGTACTTC	CASSGGQPSLSYEQYF
-	TRBV13	TRBJ2-1	-	TGTGCCAGCAGCTTTTTTGTGGGAACTTCAGCAAAGGGGAATGAGCAGTTCTTC	CASSFFVGTSAKGNEQFF
-	TRBV6-5	TRBJ1-6	-	TGTGCCAGCAGCCAGGACGGACTCAATTCACCCCTCCACTTT	CASSQDGLNSPLHF
-	TRBV30	TRBJ1-1	-	TGTGCCTGGAGTCAGTCGAGGGGGATTCGTGAGAACACTGAAGCTTTCTTT	CAWSQSRGIRENTEAFF
TRBD1	TRBV6-5	TRBJ2-2	few	TGTGCCAGCAGTCCCGTAGGGACAGCTTACGGGGAGCTGTTTTTT	CASSPVGTAYGELFF
TRBD1	TRBV7-9	TRBJ1-3	-	TGTGCCAGCAGCTTATCGGGACAGGCACGCTCTGGAAACACCATATATTTT	CASSLSGQARSGNTIYF
TRBD2	TRBV24-1	TRBJ2-3	-	TGTGCCACCAGTGGATGGGCGGGGGGGGCGACTAGCACAGATACGCAGTATTTT	CATSGWAGGATSTDTQYF
-	TRBV3-1/TRBV3-2	TRBJ1-6	-	TGTGCCAGCACCCTGGACGGGGGAAATTCACCCCTCCACTTT	CASTLDGGNSPLHF
TRBD1	TRBV5-1	TRBJ2-5	-	TGCGCCAGCAGCTTGGGGGACAGGGGCTTGGGGACCCAGTACTTC	CASSLGDRGLGTQYF
TRBD1	TRBV5-4	TRBJ2-7	-	TGTGCCAGCAGCCCCGACAGGGTAGGCCCCTACGAGCAGTACTTC	CASSPDRVGPYEQYF
-	TRBV6-2/TRBV6-3	TRBJ2-7	-	TGTGCCAGCAGTTACTCGACACAGGGTTACGAGCAGTACTTC	CASSYSTQGYEQYF